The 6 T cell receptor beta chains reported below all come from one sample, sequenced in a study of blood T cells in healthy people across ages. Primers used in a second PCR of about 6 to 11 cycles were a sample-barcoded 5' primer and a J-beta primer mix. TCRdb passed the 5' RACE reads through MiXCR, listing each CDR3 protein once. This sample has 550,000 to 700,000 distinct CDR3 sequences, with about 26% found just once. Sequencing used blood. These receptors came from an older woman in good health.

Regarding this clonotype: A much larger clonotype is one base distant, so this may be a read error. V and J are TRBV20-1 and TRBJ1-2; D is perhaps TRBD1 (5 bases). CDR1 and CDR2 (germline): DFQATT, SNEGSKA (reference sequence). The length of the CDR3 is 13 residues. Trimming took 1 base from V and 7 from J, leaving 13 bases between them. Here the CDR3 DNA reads TGCAGTGCTAGAGGGGGCCTTAACCGTGGCTACACCTTC. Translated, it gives CSARGGLNRGYTF.

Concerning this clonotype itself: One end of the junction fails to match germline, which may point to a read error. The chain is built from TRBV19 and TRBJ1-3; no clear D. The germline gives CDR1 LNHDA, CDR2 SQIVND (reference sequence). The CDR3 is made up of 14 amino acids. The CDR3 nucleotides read TGTGGCAGTAAGCCAGGAACCTCTGGAAACACCATATATTTT. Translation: CGSKPGTSGNTIYF.

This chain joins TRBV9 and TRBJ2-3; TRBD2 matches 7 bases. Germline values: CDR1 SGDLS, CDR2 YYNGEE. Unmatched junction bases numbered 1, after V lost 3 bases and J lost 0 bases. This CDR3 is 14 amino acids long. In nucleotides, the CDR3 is TGTGCCAGCAGCGCAGCGGGGAGCACAGATACGCAGTATTTT. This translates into CASSAAGSTDTQYF.

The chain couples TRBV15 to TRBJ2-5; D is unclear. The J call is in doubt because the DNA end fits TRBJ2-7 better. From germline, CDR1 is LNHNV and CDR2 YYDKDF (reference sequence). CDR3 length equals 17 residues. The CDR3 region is CATSRDLLRYSSYEQYF. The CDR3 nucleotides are TGTGCCACCAGCAGAGATCTCCTCCGCTATTCCTCCTACGAGCAGTACTTC.

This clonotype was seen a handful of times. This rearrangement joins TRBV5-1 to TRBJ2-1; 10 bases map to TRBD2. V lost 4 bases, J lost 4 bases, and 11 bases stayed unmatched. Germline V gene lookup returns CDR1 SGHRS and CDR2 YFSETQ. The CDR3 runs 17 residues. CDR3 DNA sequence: TGCGCCAGCAGCACGGGGTTAGCGGGGGGCGAGTACAATGAGCAGTTCTTC. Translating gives CASSTGLAGGEYNEQFF.

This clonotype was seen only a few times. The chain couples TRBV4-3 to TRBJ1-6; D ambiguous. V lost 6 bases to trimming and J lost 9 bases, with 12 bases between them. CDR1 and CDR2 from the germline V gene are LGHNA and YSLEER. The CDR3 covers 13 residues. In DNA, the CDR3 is TGCGCCAGCAGAGCCCAAATGGGTTCACCCCTCCACTTT. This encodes CASRAQMGSPLHF.